This T cell receptor beta chain is from a study of T cell responses to AZD1222 COVID-19 vaccine. General study results and limits: Spike-spanning, vaccine-associated CD4 TCRs were dominant at 160-218 and 743-854.

Comment on this clone: The antigen remains undetermined.

Trimming at V came to 5 bases and at J to 2 bases, leaving 1 base not matched to a gene. Germline V gene sequence: CDR1 SGHTA, CDR2 FQGNSA. This CDR3 is 13 amino acids long. The data were produced by immunoSEQ multiplex PCR, yet TCRdb's version contains in-frame clones alone and is incomplete. The table includes about 140,000 clones, around nine tenths detected once. This sample comprised peripheral blood, obtained on day 0 of AZD1222 vaccination. The chain is built from TRBV7-2 and TRBJ1-2, with 8 positions matching TRBD1. The clonotype was recovered from an adult in good health. For the CDR3, the DNA is TGTGCCAGCAGCAACAGGGGGAACTATGGCTACACCTTC. It codes for CASSNRGNYGYTF.